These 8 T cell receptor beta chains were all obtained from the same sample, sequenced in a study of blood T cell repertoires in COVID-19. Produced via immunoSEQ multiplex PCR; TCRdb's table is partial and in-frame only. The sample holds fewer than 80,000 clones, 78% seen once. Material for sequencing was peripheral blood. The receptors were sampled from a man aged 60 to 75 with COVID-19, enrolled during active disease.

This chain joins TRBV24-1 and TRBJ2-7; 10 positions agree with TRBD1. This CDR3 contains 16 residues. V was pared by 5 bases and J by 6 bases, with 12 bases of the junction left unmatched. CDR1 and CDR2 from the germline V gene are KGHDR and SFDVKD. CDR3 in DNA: TGTGCCACCAGTGCCCGACCGGGACAGGGGCCCCTCGAGCAGTACTTC. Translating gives CATSARPGQGPLEQYF.

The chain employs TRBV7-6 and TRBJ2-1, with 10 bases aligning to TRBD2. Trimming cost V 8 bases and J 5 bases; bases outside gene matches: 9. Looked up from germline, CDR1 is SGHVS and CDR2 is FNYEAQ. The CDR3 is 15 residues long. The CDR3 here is CASAWTSGTNNEQFF. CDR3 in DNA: TGTGCCAGCGCGTGGACTAGCGGAACAAACAATGAGCAGTTCTTC.

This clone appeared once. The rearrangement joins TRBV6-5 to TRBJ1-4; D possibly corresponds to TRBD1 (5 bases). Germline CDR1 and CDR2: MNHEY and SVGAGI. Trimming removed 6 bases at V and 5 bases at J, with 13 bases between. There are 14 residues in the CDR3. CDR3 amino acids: CASSDRGANEKLFF. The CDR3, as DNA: TGTGCCAGCAGCGACCGCGGGGCGAATGAAAAACTGTTTTTT.

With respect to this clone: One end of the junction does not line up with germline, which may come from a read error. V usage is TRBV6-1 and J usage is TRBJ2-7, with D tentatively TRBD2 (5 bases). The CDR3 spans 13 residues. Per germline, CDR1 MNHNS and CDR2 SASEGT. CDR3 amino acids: CASRDGNSYEQYF. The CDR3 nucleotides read TGTGCCAGCCGTGACGGGAACTCCTACGAGCAGTACTTC.

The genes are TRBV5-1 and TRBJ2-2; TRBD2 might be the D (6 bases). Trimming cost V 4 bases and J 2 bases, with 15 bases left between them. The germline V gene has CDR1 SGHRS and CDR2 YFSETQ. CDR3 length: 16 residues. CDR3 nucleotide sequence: TGCGCCAGCAGCCTAAGTACAGGACTAAACACCGGGGAGCTGTTTTTT. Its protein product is CASSLSTGLNTGELFF.

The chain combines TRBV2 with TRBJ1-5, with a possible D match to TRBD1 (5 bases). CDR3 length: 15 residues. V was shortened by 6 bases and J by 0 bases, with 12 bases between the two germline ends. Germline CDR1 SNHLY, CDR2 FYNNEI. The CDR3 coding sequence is TGTGCCAGCAGATCCGGGACTTATAGCAATCAGCCCCAGCATTTT. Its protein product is CASRSGTYSNQPQHF.

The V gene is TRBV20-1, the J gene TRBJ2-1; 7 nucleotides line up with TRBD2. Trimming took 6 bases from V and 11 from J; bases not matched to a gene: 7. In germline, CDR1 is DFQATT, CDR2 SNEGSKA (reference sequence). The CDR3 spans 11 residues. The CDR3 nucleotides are TGCAGTGCCGACAAGCGGGAACAGCAGTTCTTC. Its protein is CSADKREQQFF.

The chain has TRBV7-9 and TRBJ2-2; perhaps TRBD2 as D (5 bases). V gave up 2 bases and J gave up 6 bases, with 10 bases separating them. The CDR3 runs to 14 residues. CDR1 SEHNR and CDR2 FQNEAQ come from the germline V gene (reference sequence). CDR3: CASSLNQEAGELFF. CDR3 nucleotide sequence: TGTGCCAGCAGCTTAAATCAGGAGGCCGGGGAGCTGTTTTTT.